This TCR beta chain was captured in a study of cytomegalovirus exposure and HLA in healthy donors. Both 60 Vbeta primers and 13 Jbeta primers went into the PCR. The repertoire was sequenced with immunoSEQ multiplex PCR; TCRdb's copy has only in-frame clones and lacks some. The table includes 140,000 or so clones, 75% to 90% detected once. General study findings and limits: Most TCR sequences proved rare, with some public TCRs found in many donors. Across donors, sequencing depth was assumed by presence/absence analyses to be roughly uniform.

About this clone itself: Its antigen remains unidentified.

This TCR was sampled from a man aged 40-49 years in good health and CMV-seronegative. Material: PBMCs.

In DNA, the CDR3 is TGTGCCACCAGCAGATCCTGGGACAGTAGAAATCAGCCCCAGCATTTT. Residues: CATSRSWDSRNQPQHF. The chain joins TRBV15 to TRBJ1-5; TRBD1 matches at 7 bases. The trim removed 2 bases at V and 4 bases at J, leaving 8 bases unmatched. Per the germline V gene, CDR1 is LNHNV and CDR2 is YYDKDF (reference sequence). CDR3 length: 16 amino acids.